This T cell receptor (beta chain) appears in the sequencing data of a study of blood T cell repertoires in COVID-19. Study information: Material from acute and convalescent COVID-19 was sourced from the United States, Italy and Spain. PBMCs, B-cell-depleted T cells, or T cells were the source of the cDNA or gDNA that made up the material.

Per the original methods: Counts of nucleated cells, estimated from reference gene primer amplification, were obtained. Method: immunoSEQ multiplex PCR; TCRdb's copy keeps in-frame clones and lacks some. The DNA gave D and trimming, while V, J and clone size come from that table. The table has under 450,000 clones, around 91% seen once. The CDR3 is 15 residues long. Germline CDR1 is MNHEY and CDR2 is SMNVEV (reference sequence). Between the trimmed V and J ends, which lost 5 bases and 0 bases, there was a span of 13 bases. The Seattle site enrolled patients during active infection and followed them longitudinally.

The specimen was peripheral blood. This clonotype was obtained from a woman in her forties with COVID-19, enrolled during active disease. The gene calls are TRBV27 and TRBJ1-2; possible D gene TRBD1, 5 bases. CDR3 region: CASSPVRGTNYGYTF. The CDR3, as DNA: TGTGCCAGCAGTCCCGTTAGGGGCACTAACTATGGCTACACCTTC.